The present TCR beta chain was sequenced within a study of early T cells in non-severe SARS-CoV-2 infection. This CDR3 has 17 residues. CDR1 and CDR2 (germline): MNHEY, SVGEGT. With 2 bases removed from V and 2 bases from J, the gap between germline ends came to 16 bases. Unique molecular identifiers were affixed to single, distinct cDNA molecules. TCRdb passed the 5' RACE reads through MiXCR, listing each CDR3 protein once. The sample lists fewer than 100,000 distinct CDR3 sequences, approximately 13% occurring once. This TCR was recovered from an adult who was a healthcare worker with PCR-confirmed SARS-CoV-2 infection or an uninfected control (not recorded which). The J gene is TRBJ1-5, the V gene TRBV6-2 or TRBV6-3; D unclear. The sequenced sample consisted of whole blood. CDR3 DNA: TGTGCCAGCAGTTACGTCCCAGGATCTTACCGCAATCAGCCCCAGCATTTT. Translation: CASSYVPGSYRNQPQHF.